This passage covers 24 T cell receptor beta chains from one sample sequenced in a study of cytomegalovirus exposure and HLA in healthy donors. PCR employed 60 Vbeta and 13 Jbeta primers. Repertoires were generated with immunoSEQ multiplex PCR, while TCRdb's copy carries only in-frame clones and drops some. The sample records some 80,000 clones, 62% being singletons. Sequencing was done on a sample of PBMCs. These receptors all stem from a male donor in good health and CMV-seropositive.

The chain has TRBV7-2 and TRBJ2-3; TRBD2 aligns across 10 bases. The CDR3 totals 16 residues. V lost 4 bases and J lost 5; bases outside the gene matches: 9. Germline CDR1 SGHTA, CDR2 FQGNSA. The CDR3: CASSSHSGRRGDTQYF. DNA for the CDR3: TGTGCCAGCAGCTCCCATAGCGGGAGGCGGGGAGATACGCAGTATTTT.

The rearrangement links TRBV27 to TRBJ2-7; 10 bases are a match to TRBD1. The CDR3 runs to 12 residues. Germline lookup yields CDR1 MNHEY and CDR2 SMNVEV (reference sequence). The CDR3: CEMGDRGYEQYF. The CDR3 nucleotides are TGTGAAATGGGGGACAGGGGCTACGAGCAGTACTTC.

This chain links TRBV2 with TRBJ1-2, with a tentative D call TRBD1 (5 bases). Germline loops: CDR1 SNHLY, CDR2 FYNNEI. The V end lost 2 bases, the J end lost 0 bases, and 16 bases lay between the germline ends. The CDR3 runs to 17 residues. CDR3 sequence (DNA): TGTGCCAGCAGTGAATCCCGTCAGGGCGGCTCTAACTATGGCTACACCTTC. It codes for CASSESRQGGSNYGYTF. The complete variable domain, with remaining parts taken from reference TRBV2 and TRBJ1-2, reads EPEVTQTPSHQVTQMGQEVILRCVPISNHLYFYWYRQILGQKVEFLVSFYNNEISEKSEIFDDQFSVERPDGSNFTLKIRSTKLEDSAMYFCASSESRQGGSNYGYTFGSGTRLTVV.

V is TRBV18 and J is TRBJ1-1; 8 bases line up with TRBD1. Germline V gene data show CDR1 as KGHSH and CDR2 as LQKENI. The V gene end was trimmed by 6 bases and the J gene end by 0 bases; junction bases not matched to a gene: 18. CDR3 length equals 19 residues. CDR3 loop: CASSPWTAGTGQMNTEAFF. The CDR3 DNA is TGTGCCAGCTCTCCCTGGACCGCCGGGACAGGTCAGATGAACACTGAAGCTTTCTTT.

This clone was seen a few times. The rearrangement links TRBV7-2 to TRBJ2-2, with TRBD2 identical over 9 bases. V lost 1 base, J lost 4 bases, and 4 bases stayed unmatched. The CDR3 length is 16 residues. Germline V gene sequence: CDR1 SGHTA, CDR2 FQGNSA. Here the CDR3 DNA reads TGTGCCAGCAGCTTAGGCGGGAGGGATGGCACCGGGGAGCTGTTTTTT. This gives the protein CASSLGGRDGTGELFF.

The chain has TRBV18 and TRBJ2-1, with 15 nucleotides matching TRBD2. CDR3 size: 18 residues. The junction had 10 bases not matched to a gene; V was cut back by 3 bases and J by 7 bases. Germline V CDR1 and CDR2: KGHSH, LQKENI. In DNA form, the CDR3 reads TGTGCCAGCTCACCTGTGATGACCGGGACTAGCGGGAGGAATGAGCAGTTCTTC. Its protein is CASSPVMTGTSGRNEQFF.

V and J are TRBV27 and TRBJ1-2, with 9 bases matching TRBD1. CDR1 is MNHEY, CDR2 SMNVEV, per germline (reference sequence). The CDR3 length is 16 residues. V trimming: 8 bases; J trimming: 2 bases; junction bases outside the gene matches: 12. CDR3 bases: TGTGCCAGCGGACCGAGTCTACAGGGGGCGAACTATGGCTACACCTTC. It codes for CASGPSLQGANYGYTF.

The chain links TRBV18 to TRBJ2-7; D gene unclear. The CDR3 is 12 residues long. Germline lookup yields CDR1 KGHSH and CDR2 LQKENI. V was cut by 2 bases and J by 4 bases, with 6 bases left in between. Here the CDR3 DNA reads TGTGCCAGCTCACCATACGGGTACGAGCAGTACTTC. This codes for CASSPYGYEQYF.

CDR3 DNA: TGTGCCAGCAGTTACGTCGGGGTCACAGATACGCAGTATTTT. It translates to CASSYVGVTDTQYF. This chain joins TRBV6-6 and TRBJ2-3, with D maybe TRBD2 (5 bases). With 2 bases removed from V and 2 bases from J, the gap between germline ends came to 8 bases. Germline values: CDR1 MNHNY, CDR2 SVGAGI (reference sequence). The CDR3 sequence is 14 residues long.

This CDR3 is CASSLLAGEPSYEQYF. The CDR3 DNA sequence: TGTGCCAGCAGCCTCCTAGCCGGGGAGCCATCCTACGAGCAGTACTTC. V usage is TRBV28 and J usage is TRBJ2-7; perhaps TRBD2 as D (5 bases). Trimming pared 6 bases from V and 1 base from J, leaving 19 bases between. CDR1 and CDR2 from the germline V gene are MDHEN and SYDVKM. The CDR3 covers 16 residues. The entire variable domain, with the rest obtained from reference TRBV28 and TRBJ2-7, is as follows: DVKVTQSSRYLVKRTGEKVFLECVQDMDHENMFWYRQDPGLGLRLIYFSYDVKMKEKGDIPEGYSVSREKKERFSLILESASTNQTSMYLCASSLLAGEPSYEQYFGPGTRLTVT.

CDR3 in DNA: TGTGCCAGCAGCTCTTTGGGACTTGTAAACAATGAGCAGTTCTTC. This sequence encodes CASSSLGLVNNEQFF. The chain links TRBV11-2 to TRBJ2-1, with D perhaps TRBD2 (6 bases). CDR3 size: 15 residues. V was clipped by 4 bases and J by 5 bases, with 15 bases between them. Looked up from germline, CDR1 is SGHAT and CDR2 is FQNNGV.

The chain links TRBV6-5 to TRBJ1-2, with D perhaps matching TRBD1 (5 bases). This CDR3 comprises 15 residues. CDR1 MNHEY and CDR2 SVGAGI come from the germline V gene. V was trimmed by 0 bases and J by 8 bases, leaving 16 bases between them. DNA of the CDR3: TGTGCCAGCAGTTACTCGATCGGGCAGGGTAAAGGCTACACCTTC. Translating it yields CASSYSIGQGKGYTF.

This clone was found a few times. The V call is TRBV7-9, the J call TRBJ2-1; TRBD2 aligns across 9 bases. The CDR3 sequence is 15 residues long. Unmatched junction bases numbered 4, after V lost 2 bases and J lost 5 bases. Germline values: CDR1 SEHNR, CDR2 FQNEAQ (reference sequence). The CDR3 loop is CASSLSLAGNNEQFF. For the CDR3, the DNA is TGTGCCAGCAGCTTAAGCCTAGCGGGAAACAATGAGCAGTTCTTC.

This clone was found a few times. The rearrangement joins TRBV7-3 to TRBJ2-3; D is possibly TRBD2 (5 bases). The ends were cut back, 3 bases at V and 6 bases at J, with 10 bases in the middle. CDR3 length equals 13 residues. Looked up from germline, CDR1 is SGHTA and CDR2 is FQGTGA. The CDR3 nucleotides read TGTGCCAGCAGCTTTACTAGGAGGGATACGCAGTATTTT. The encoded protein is CASSFTRRDTQYF.

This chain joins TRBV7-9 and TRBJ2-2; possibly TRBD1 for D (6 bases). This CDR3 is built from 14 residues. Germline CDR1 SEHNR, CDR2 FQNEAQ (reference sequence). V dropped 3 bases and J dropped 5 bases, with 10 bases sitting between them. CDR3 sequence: CASSFPGQTGELFF. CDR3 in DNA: TGTGCCAGCAGCTTTCCCGGACAGACCGGGGAGCTGTTTTTT.

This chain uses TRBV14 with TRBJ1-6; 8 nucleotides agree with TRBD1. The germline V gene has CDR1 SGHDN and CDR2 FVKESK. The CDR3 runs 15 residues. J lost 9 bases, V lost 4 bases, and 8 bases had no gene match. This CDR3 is CASSRRDRQFSPLHF. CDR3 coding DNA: TGTGCCAGCAGCCGTAGGGACAGGCAATTTTCACCCCTCCACTTT.

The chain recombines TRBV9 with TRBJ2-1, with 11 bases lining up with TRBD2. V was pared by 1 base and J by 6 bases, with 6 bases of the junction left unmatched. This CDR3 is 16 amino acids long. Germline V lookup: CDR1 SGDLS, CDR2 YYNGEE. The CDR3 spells CASSVKAGLAANEQFF. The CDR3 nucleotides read TGTGCCAGCAGCGTAAAGGCGGGACTAGCGGCCAATGAGCAGTTCTTC.

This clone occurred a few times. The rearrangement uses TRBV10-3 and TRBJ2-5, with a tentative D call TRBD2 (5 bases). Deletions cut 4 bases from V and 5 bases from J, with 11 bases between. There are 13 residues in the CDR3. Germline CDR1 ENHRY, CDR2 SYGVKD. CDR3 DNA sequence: TGTGCCATCAGTGGGGCAGGAGGCGAGACCCAGTACTTC. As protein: CAISGAGGETQYF.

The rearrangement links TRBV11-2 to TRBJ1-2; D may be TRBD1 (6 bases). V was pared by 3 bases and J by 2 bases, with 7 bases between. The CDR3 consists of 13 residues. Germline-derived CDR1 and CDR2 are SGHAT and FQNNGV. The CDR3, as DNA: TGTGCCAGCAGCTTTACAGGGAACTATGGCTACACCTTC. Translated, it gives CASSFTGNYGYTF.

CDR3 nucleotide sequence: TGTGCCTGGAGTGTACAGGGGACAGGAAACACCATATATTTT. Translating it yields CAWSVQGTGNTIYF. The gene calls are TRBV30 and TRBJ1-3; 7 nucleotides line up with TRBD1. Unmatched junction bases numbered 3, after V lost 0 bases and J lost 4 bases. Germline values: CDR1 GTSNPN, CDR2 SVGIG (reference sequence). The CDR3 spans 14 residues. Based on the CDR3 plus reference TRBV30 and TRBJ1-3, the full variable domain is SQTIHQWPATLVQPVGSPLSLECTVEGTSNPNLYWYRQAAGRGLQLLFYSVGIGQISSEVPQNLSASRPQDRQFILSSKKLLLSDSGFYLCAWSVQGTGNTIYFGEGSWLTVV.

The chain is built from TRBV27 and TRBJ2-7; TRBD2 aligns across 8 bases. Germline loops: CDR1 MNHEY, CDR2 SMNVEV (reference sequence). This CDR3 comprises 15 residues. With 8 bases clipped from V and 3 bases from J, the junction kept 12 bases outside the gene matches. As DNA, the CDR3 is TGTGCCAGCCCCCTCGTCGGGACTAGTCACTACGAGCAGTACTTC. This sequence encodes CASPLVGTSHYEQYF.

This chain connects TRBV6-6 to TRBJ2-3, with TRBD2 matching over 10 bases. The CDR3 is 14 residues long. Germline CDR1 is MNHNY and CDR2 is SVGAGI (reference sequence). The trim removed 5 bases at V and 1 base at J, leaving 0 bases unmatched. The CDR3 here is CASSGTSGTDTQYF. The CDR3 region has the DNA TGTGCCAGCAGTGGGACTAGCGGCACAGATACGCAGTATTTT.

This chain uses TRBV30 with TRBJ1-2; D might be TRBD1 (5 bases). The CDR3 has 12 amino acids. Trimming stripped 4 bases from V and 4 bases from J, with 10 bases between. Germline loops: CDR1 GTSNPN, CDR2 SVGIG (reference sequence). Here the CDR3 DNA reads TGTGCCTGGAAGAACAGGTCCTATGGCTACACCTTC. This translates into CAWKNRSYGYTF.

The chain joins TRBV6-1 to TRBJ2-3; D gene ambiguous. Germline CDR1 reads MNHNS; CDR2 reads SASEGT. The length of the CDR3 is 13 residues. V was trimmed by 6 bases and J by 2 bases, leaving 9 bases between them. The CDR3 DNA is TGTGCCAGCAGGGGCCACCTCACAGATACGCAGTATTTT. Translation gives CASRGHLTDTQYF.